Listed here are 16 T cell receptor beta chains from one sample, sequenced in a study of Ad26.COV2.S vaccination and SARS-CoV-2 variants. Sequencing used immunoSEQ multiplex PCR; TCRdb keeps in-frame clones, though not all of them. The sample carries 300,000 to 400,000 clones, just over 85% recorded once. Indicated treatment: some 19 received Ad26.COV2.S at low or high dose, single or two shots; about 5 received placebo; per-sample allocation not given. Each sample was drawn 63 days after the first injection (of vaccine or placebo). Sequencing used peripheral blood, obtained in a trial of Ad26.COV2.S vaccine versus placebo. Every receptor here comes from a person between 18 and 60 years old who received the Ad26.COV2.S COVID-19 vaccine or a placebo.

The CDR3 reads CASSNQGAYNEQFF. The CDR3 nucleotides read TGTGCCAGCAGCAATCAGGGTGCCTACAATGAGCAGTTCTTC. The V and J genes are TRBV7-2 and TRBJ2-1; D is perhaps TRBD1 (5 bases). The CDR3 has 14 residues. CDR1 and CDR2 (germline): SGHTA, FQGNSA. Deletions cut 5 bases from V and 2 bases from J, with 10 bases between.

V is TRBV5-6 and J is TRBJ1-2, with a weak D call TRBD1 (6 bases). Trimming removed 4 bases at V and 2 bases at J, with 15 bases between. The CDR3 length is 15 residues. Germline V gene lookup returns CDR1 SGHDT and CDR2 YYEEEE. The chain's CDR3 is CASSPRDTYNYGYTF. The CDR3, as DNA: TGTGCCAGCAGCCCCCGGGACACCTACAACTATGGCTACACCTTC.

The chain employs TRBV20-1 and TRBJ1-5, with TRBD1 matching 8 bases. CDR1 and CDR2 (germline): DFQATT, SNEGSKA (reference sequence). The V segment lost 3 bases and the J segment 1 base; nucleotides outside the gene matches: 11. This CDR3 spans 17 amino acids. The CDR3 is CSASLPQGASSNQPQHF. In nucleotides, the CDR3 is TGCAGTGCTAGTCTCCCGCAGGGGGCTTCAAGCAATCAGCCCCAGCATTTT.

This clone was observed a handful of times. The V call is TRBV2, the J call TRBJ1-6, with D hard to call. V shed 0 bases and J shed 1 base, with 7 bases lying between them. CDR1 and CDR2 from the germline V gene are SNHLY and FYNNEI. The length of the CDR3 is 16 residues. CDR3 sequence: CASSEALGSYNSPLHF. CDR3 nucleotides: TGTGCCAGCAGTGAAGCGTTGGGGTCCTATAATTCACCCCTCCACTTT.

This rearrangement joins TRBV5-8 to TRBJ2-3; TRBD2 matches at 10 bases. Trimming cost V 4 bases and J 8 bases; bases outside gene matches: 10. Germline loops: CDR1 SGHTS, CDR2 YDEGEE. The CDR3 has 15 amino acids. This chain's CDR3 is CASSPSQRTSGTQYF. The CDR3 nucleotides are TGTGCCAGCAGCCCCTCCCAGAGGACTAGCGGTACGCAGTATTTT.

The CDR3, as DNA: TGTGCCAGCAGCTTGGGAATGACAGGGAGTAGCAATCAGCCCCAGCATTTT. Translating it yields CASSLGMTGSSNQPQHF. The genes are TRBV7-8 and TRBJ1-5; 7 nucleotides line up with TRBD1. This CDR3 comprises 17 residues. Germline CDR1 SGHVS, CDR2 FQNEAQ. V was clipped by 3 bases and J by 0 bases; unmatched bases: 8.

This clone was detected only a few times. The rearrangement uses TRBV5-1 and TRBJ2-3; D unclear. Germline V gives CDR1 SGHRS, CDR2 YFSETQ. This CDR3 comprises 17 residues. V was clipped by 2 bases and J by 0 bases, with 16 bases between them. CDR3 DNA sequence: TGCGCCAGCAGCTTTAGCACAGTACAAATCAGCACAGATACGCAGTATTTT. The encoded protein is CASSFSTVQISTDTQYF.

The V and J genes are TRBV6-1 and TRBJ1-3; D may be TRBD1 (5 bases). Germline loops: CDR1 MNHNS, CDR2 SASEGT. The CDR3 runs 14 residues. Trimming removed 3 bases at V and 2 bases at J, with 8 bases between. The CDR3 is CASSERGTGNTIYF. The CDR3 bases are TGTGCCAGCAGTGAGAGGGGCACTGGAAACACCATATATTTT.

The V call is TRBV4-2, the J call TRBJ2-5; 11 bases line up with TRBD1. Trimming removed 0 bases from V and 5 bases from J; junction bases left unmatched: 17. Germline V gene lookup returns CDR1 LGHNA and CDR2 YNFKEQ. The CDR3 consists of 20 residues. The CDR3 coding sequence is TGTGCCAGCAGCCAAGATGGGCCGTTGGGACAGGGGGTAGTACTGGAGACCCAGTACTTC. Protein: CASSQDGPLGQGVVLETQYF.

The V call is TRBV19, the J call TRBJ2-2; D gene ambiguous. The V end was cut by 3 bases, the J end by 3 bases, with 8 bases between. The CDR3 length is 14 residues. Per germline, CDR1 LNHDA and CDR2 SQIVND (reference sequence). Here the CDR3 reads CASSIIRDTGELFF. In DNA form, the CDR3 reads TGTGCCAGTAGTATCATTCGGGACACCGGGGAGCTGTTTTTT.

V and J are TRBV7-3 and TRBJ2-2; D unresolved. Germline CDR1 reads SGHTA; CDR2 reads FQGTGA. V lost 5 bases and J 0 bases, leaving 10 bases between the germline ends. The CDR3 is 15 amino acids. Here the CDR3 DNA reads TGTGCCAGCAGCCTCATTGGCCCGAACACCGGGGAGCTGTTTTTT. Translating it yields CASSLIGPNTGELFF.

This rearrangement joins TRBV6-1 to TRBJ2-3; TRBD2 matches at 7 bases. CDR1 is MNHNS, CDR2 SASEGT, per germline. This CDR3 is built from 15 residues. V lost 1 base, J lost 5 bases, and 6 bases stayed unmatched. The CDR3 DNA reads TGTGCCAGCAGTGAAGGTCCGGGGAGGGTAGATACGCAGTATTTT. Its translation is CASSEGPGRVDTQYF.

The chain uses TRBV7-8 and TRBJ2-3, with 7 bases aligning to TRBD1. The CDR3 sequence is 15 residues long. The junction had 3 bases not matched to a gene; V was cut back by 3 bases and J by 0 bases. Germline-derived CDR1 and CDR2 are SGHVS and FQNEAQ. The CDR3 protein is CASSFGDSSTDTQYF. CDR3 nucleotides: TGTGCCAGCAGCTTTGGGGACAGTAGCACAGATACGCAGTATTTT.

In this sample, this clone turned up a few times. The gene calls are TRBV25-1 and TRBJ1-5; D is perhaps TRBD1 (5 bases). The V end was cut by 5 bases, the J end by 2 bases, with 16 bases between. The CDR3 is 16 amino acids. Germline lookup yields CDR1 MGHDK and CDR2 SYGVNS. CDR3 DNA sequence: TGTGCCAGCAGTCCTGAAGGGGTATCGGGCAATCAGCCCCAGCATTTT. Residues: CASSPEGVSGNQPQHF.

The CDR3: CASSGGRYNSPLHF. The CDR3, as DNA: TGTGCCAGCAGTGGGGGACGCTATAATTCACCCCTCCACTTT. This chain joins TRBV2 and TRBJ1-6, with D perhaps TRBD1 (5 bases). The CDR3 totals 14 residues. Germline CDR1 SNHLY, CDR2 FYNNEI. V was shortened by 4 bases and J by 3 bases, with 7 bases between the two germline ends.

The CDR3 region has the DNA TGCGCCAGCAGCCCGACAGGGGTGTCCTCTGGAAACACCATATATTTT. It specifies CASSPTGVSSGNTIYF. This chain joins TRBV5-1 and TRBJ1-3, with 8 nucleotides matching TRBD1. The length of the CDR3 is 16 residues. Germline values: CDR1 SGHRS, CDR2 YFSETQ. V shed 4 bases and J 0 bases; nucleotides not matched to a gene: 6.